Listed here are 27 T cell receptor beta chains from one sample, sequenced in a study of CD8 T cells in Susac syndrome (dated by TCRdb to about 2019). Library method: the immunoSEQ multiplex PCR assay. RNA was extracted with the RNeasy kit and 0.5 to 1 ug was reverse transcribed using random hexamers. TCRdb ran its own pipeline on the public reads, namely fastp trimming at Q25 and MiXCR clone calling, and kept in-frame beta chains. Every entry covers one CDR3 protein and lists the most common genes and DNA from its rows. The sample yields 250,000 to 300,000 distinct CDR3 sequences; approximately 91% were counted once. Approximately 0.18% of the sample comes from the top ten. Source material: CD8+ T cells from PBMCs. These receptors were taken from a human donor with multiple sclerosis.

The chain carries TRBV28 and TRBJ2-3; 8 bases line up with TRBD2. Germline-derived CDR1 and CDR2 are MDHEN and SYDVKM. This CDR3 has 16 amino acids. V lost 8 bases, J lost 2 bases, and 12 bases stayed unmatched. The CDR3 is CASSRRGGGNTDTQYF. CDR3 coding DNA: TGTGCCAGCTCTCGCCGGGGCGGGGGGAACACAGATACGCAGTATTTT.

V usage is TRBV28 and J usage is TRBJ2-7, with 8 positions matching TRBD1. The J segment lost 3 bases and the V segment lost 5 bases, leaving 9 bases of the junction unmatched. This CDR3 region has 15 residues. Looked up from germline, CDR1 is MDHEN and CDR2 is SYDVKM. The CDR3 region is CASSPLGQDYYEQYF. The CDR3 DNA reads as TGTGCCAGCAGTCCCCTGGGACAGGACTACTACGAGCAGTACTTC.

The V gene is TRBV24-1, the J gene TRBJ2-2; D may be TRBD1 (6 bases). V was clipped by 3 bases and J by 3 bases, with 13 bases between them. The CDR3 runs 16 residues. Germline V gene data show CDR1 as KGHDR and CDR2 as SFDVKD. The CDR3 DNA follows: TGTGCCACCAGTGATCCCGACAGGTCCTACACCGGGGAGCTGTTTTTT. Encoded protein: CATSDPDRSYTGELFF.

The rearrangement uses TRBV12-3 or TRBV12-4 and TRBJ1-2; 8 bases align to TRBD1. The V and J ends lost 6 bases and 6 bases, in that order; junction bases with no gene match: 9. The CDR3 covers 14 residues. The CDR3 sequence is CASRAAGTGDGYTF. The CDR3 DNA reads as TGTGCCAGCAGGGCCGCCGGGACAGGAGATGGCTACACCTTC.

The rearrangement uses TRBV28 and TRBJ1-1; D gene ambiguous. Germline CDR1 is MDHEN and CDR2 is SYDVKM. The CDR3 spans 11 residues. Trimming stripped 5 bases from V and 3 bases from J, with 4 bases between. The CDR3 loop reads CASSQYTEAFF. The CDR3 coding sequence is TGTGCCAGCAGTCAGTACACTGAAGCTTTCTTT.

J is TRBJ2-1 and V is TRBV6-5; TRBD2 might be the D (5 bases). V shed 2 bases and J shed 2 bases, with 10 bases lying between them. The CDR3 consists of 15 residues. CDR1 and CDR2 (germline): MNHEY, SVGAGI. The CDR3 DNA reads TGTGCCAGCAGTTACGGCGCGGGCCCCTACAATGAGCAGTTCTTC. Translated: CASSYGAGPYNEQFF.

This clonotype was seen only a few times. The rearrangement joins TRBV7-9 to TRBJ1-1, with 8 positions matching TRBD1. From germline, CDR1 is SEHNR and CDR2 FQNEAQ (reference sequence). V trimming: 5 bases; J trimming: 3 bases; junction bases outside the gene matches: 2. This CDR3 region has 13 residues. The CDR3 sequence is CASSQTGDTEAFF. CDR3 nucleotide sequence: TGTGCCAGCAGCCAGACAGGGGACACTGAAGCTTTCTTT. The full variable domain, rest sourced from reference TRBV7-9 and TRBJ1-1, is DTGVSQNPRHKITKRGQNVTFRCDPISEHNRLYWYRQTLGQGPEFLTYFQNEAQLEKSRLLSDRFSAERPKGSFSTLEIQRTEQGDSAMYLCASSQTGDTEAFFGQGTRLTVV.

This chain links TRBV6-5 with TRBJ2-3; TRBD1 matches at 12 bases. Germline V gene sequence: CDR1 MNHEY, CDR2 SVGAGI. Losses at the gene ends were 0 bases for V and 6 bases for J; bases not matched to a gene: 1. The CDR3 contains 15 residues. The CDR3: CASSYSGQGADTQYF. Here the CDR3 DNA reads TGTGCCAGCAGTTACTCGGGACAGGGGGCGGATACGCAGTATTTT.

The chain carries TRBV6-1 and TRBJ2-3; 8 nucleotides agree with TRBD2. Losses at the gene ends were 5 bases for V and 4 bases for J; bases not matched to a gene: 20. The CDR3 spans 19 residues. Germline V gene lookup returns CDR1 MNHNS and CDR2 SASEGT. The CDR3 DNA sequence: TGTGCCAGCAGTACCCCGAAGATTCTAGCGGGCTCGACCCCAGATACGCAGTATTTT. It translates to CASSTPKILAGSTPDTQYF.

The chain is built from TRBV7-8 and TRBJ1-5; TRBD1 aligns across 7 bases. CDR1 and CDR2 from the germline V gene are SGHVS and FQNEAQ. V dropped 1 base and J dropped 4; count of bases not matched to a gene: 7. The CDR3 extends over 16 amino acids. CDR3 coding DNA: TGTGCCAGCAGCTTAGATGGGACAGCGGTAAATCAGCCCCAGCATTTT. It codes for CASSLDGTAVNQPQHF.

The chain joins TRBV7-9 to TRBJ2-7; the D is unclear. CDR3 length: 12 residues. CDR1 SEHNR and CDR2 FQNEAQ come from the germline V gene (reference sequence). V dropped 5 bases and J dropped 2 bases, with 7 bases sitting between them. The CDR3 sequence is CASSPVTYEQYF. The CDR3 DNA reads TGTGCCAGCAGCCCAGTTACCTACGAGCAGTACTTC.

The V and J genes are TRBV20-1 and TRBJ2-2; TRBD2 is a possible D gene (5 bases). In germline, CDR1 is DFQATT, CDR2 SNEGSKA (reference sequence). Trimming pared 3 bases from V and 6 bases from J, leaving 5 bases between. This CDR3 region has 11 residues. CDR3 coding DNA: TGCAGTGCTAGGAGGGCCGGGGAGCTGTTTTTT. It encodes CSARRAGELFF.

The genes are TRBV12-3 or TRBV12-4 and TRBJ2-6; 8 bases are a match to TRBD1. The V gene end was trimmed by 7 bases and the J gene end by 0 bases; junction bases not matched to a gene: 5. This CDR3 contains 16 residues. CDR3 sequence: CASIGTGSSGANVLTF. The CDR3 DNA reads TGTGCCAGCATAGGGACAGGCAGCTCTGGGGCCAACGTCCTGACTTTC.

The genes are TRBV7-8 and TRBJ2-1; D perhaps matches TRBD1 (5 bases). Trimming took off 1 base at V and 3 bases at J, with 16 bases between the two ends. CDR3 size: 17 residues. Per the germline V gene, CDR1 is SGHVS and CDR2 is FQNEAQ. In DNA, the CDR3 is TGTGCCAGCAGCTTAGAGCCCTGGGGCCCTATCTACAATGAGCAGTTCTTC. Protein: CASSLEPWGPIYNEQFF.

The CDR3 DNA sequence: TGTGCCAGCAGCCCACCTAGGACAGGCCGGTTAGAGACCCAGTACTTC. Translated: CASSPPRTGRLETQYF. The rearrangement links TRBV7-8 to TRBJ2-5, with 7 bases identical to TRBD1. V lost 5 bases, J lost 4 bases, and 13 bases stayed unmatched. The V gene's germline CDR1 is SGHVS and CDR2 FQNEAQ. This CDR3 comprises 16 residues.

The rearrangement links TRBV29-1 to TRBJ2-1; 11 bases map to TRBD2. Unmatched junction bases numbered 10, after V lost 6 bases and J lost 6 bases. The CDR3 consists of 15 residues. Germline V gene data show CDR1 as SQVTM and CDR2 as ANQGSEA. The CDR3 sequence: CSVAGVAGGPNEQFF. In DNA, the CDR3 is TGCAGCGTGGCGGGGGTAGCGGGAGGGCCCAATGAGCAGTTCTTC.

The chain is built from TRBV2 and TRBJ1-2, with a possible D match to TRBD1 (5 bases). Trimming stripped 6 bases from V and 3 bases from J, with 11 bases between. The CDR3 is made up of 13 amino acids. Germline V gene lookup returns CDR1 SNHLY and CDR2 FYNNEI. The CDR3 reads CASSDSGYYGYTF. CDR3 DNA: TGTGCCAGCAGCGACAGTGGATACTATGGCTACACCTTC.

This chain links TRBV7-2 with TRBJ1-5; 9 bases align to TRBD1. The CDR3 spans 18 residues. CDR1 is SGHTA and CDR2 is FQGNSA in the germline V gene. After removal of 4 bases from V and 0 bases from J, the junction contained 10 bases not matched to a gene. For the CDR3, the DNA is TGTGCCAGCAGCTCCCCGGGACAGGGTTTGATTAGCAATCAGCCCCAGCATTTT. Amino acid sequence: CASSSPGQGLISNQPQHF.

The rearrangement joins TRBV7-2 to TRBJ2-7; 12 positions agree with TRBD2. Germline V lookup: CDR1 SGHTA, CDR2 FQGNSA. J lost 2 bases, V lost 3 bases, and 2 bases had no gene match. CDR3 size: 15 residues. CDR3 amino acids: CASSFWTSGTYEQYF. In DNA form, the CDR3 reads TGTGCCAGCAGCTTTTGGACTAGCGGGACCTACGAGCAGTACTTC.

The genes are TRBV5-1 and TRBJ2-1; 14 bases align to TRBD2. After removal of 3 bases from V and 7 bases from J, the junction contained 6 bases not matched to a gene. CDR3 size: 16 residues. Germline CDR1 and CDR2: SGHRS and YFSETQ. CDR3 sequence (DNA): TGCGCCAGCAGCTGGCCGACTAGCGGGAGGGTAAATGAGCAGTTCTTC. Translating gives CASSWPTSGRVNEQFF.

J is TRBJ1-1 and V is TRBV6-5; D unresolved. Between the trimmed V and J ends, which lost 10 bases and 4 bases, there was a span of 16 bases. The CDR3 is made up of 13 amino acids. Germline CDR1 is MNHEY and CDR2 is SVGAGI. In DNA, the CDR3 is TGTGCCACCCTCCGCTGGACGGCCACTGAAGCTTTCTTT. Protein product: CATLRWTATEAFF.

The gene calls are TRBV2 and TRBJ2-3, with D perhaps being TRBD1 or TRBD2 (6 bases each). Trimming left V 1 base short and J 4 bases short, with 12 bases between. Germline lookup yields CDR1 SNHLY and CDR2 FYNNEI. This CDR3 has 15 amino acids. Here the CDR3 DNA reads TGTGCCAGCAGTGAAGTAACAGGGAGGCCAGATACGCAGTATTTT. Its protein is CASSEVTGRPDTQYF.

The chain uses TRBV7-3 and TRBJ2-3; D gene uncertain. The CDR3 is 14 amino acids. In germline, CDR1 is SGHTA, CDR2 FQGTGA. Trimming shortened V by 6 bases and J by 4 bases, and 14 bases separated the two germline ends. CDR3 sequence reads: CASSDPTGADTQYF. The CDR3 region has the DNA TGTGCCAGCAGTGACCCGACTGGTGCAGATACGCAGTATTTT.

The chain carries TRBV4-3 and TRBJ2-4, with TRBD1 identical over 7 bases. The junction had 4 bases not matched to a gene; V was cut back by 0 bases and J by 5 bases. There are 15 residues in the CDR3. Germline CDR1 is LGHNA and CDR2 is YSLEER. The CDR3 sequence: CASSQDEGTENIQYF. DNA for the CDR3: TGCGCCAGCAGCCAAGATGAGGGGACAGAAAACATTCAGTACTTC.

The genes are TRBV30 and TRBJ2-7; the D gene could be TRBD1 or TRBD2 (6 bases each). In germline, CDR1 is GTSNPN, CDR2 SVGIG (reference sequence). This CDR3 is built from 12 residues. Trimming took 8 bases from V and 5 from J, leaving 16 bases between them. The DNA of the CDR3 is TGTGCCCTAGGGAGGCAGGGGAACGAGCAGTACTTC. Its protein product is CALGRQGNEQYF.

The chain uses TRBV9 and TRBJ2-7; the D is unclear. The germline V and J ends were trimmed by 0 bases and 3 bases, with 7 bases remaining between them. Germline V gene lookup returns CDR1 SGDLS and CDR2 YYNGEE. This CDR3 spans 13 amino acids. CDR3 sequence: CASSVEENYEQYF. As DNA, the CDR3 is TGTGCCAGCAGCGTAGAAGAAAACTACGAGCAGTACTTC.

V and J are TRBV6-2 or TRBV6-3 and TRBJ2-2; D may correspond to TRBD1 or TRBD2 (8 bases each). The CDR3 is 22 residues long. Germline values: CDR1 MNHEY, CDR2 SVGEGT. V was trimmed by 4 bases and J by 5 bases, leaving 35 bases between them. The CDR3 is CASSWDWTGPLFEAGATGELFF. CDR3 nucleotide sequence: TGTGCCAGCAGTTGGGACTGGACAGGGCCCCTCTTTGAAGCGGGAGCGACCGGGGAGCTGTTTTTT.